Sequencing of this TCR beta chain was carried out in a study of cytomegalovirus exposure and HLA in healthy donors. The V gene end was trimmed by 7 bases and the J gene end by 2 bases; junction bases not matched to a gene: 7. Germline V gene sequence: CDR1 MDHEN, CDR2 SYDVKM. The CDR3 runs 15 residues. The PCR made use of 60 Vbeta and 13 Jbeta primers. Profiling relied on immunoSEQ multiplex PCR, and the TCRdb table lists in-frame clones only, not all of them. The table records 70,000 to 80,000 clones, less than 80% of them present only once. This clone has just a few counts. The source is a woman in her forties in good health and CMV-seropositive. Sequenced sample: PBMCs. The rearrangement uses TRBV28 and TRBJ1-3; 8 nucleotides agree with TRBD1. The chain's CDR3 is CASKTLDRAGNTIYF. In nucleotides, the CDR3 is TGTGCCAGCAAGACTTTGGACAGGGCTGGAAACACCATATATTTT.